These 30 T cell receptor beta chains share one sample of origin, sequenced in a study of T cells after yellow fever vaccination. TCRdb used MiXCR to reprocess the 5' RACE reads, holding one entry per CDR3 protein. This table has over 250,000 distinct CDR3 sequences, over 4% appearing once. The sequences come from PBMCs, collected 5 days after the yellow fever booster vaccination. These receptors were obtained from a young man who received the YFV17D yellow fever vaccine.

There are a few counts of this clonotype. CDR3 sequence (DNA): TGTGCCAGCAGCTTTACCTCGGGGGCGAGCAACTATGGCTACACCTTC. Amino acids: CASSFTSGASNYGYTF. The chain employs TRBV11-2 and TRBJ1-2; tentatively, D is TRBD1 (6 bases). CDR3 size: 16 residues. Germline V CDR1 and CDR2: SGHAT, FQNNGV. The V end was cut by 3 bases, the J end by 2 bases, with 16 bases between.

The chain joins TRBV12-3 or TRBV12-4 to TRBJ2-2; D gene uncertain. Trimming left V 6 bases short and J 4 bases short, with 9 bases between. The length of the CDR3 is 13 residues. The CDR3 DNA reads TGTGCCAGCAGCCACTCACCCACCGGGGAGCTGTTTTTT. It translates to CASSHSPTGELFF.

Written as DNA, the CDR3 is TGTGCCAGCAGTGGCCAGGGGGCTTACTATGAGCAGTTCTTC. Translation: CASSGQGAYYEQFF. This chain connects TRBV2 to TRBJ2-1, with 8 positions matching TRBD1. This CDR3 comprises 14 residues. J was trimmed by 8 bases and V by 4 bases; bases with no gene match: 7. Germline V gene lookup returns CDR1 SNHLY and CDR2 FYNNEI. The full variable domain, rest sourced from reference TRBV2 and TRBJ2-1, is EPEVTQTPSHQVTQMGQEVILRCVPISNHLYFYWYRQILGQKVEFLVSFYNNEISEKSEIFDDQFSVERPDGSNFTLKIRSTKLEDSAMYFCASSGQGAYYEQFFGPGTRLTVL.

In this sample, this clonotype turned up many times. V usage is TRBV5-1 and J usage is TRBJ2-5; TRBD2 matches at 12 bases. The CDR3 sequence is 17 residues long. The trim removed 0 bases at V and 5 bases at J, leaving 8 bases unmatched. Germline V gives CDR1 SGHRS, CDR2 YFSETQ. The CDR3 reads CASSLAPSGGAGETQYF. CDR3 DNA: TGCGCCAGCAGCTTGGCCCCTAGCGGGGGGGCTGGGGAGACCCAGTACTTC.

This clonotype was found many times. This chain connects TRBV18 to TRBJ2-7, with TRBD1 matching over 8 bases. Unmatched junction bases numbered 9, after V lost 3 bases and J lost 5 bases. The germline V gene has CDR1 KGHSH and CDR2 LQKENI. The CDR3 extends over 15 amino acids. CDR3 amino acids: CASSPPQGAMNEQYF. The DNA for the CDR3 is TGTGCCAGCTCACCCCCCCAGGGGGCAATGAACGAGCAGTACTTC.

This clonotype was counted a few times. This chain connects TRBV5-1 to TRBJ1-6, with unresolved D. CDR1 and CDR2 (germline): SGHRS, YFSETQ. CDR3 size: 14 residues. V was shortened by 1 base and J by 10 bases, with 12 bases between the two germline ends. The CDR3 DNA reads TGCGCCAGCAGCTTGCTTCGAGGCGCATCACCCCTCCACTTT. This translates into CASSLLRGASPLHF.

The CDR3 DNA follows: TGTGCCAGTAGTATCCCCTCCTGGGAAACGAGGAACACTGAAGCTTTCTTT. Translated: CASSIPSWETRNTEAFF. This chain uses TRBV19 with TRBJ1-1; D gene unclear. The germline gives CDR1 LNHDA, CDR2 SQIVND (reference sequence). The CDR3 covers 17 residues. The germline V and J ends were trimmed by 3 bases and 1 base, with 18 bases remaining between them.

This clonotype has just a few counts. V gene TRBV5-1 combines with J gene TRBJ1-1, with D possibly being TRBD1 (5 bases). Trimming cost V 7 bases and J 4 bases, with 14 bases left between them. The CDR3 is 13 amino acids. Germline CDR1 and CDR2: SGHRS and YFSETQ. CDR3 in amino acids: CASRNLGGTEAFF. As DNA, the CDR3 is TGCGCCAGCCGCAACCTTGGGGGCACTGAAGCTTTCTTT.

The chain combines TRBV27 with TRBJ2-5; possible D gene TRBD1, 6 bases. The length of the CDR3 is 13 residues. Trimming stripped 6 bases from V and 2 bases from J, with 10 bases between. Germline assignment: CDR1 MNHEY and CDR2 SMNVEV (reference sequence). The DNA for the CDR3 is TGTGCCAGCAGACAACAGGGTCAAGAGACCCAGTACTTC. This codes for CASRQQGQETQYF.

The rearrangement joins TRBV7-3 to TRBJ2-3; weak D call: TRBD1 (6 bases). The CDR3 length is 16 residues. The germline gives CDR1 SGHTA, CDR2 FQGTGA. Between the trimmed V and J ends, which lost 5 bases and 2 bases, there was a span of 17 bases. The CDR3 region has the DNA TGTGCCAGCAGCAAAACAGGGAATACTGACACAGATACGCAGTATTTT. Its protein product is CASSKTGNTDTDTQYF. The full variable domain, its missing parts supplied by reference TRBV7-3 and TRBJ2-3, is GAGVSQTPSNKVTEKGKYVELRCDPISGHTALYWYRQSLGQGPEFLIYFQGTGAADDSGLPNDRFFAVRPEGSVSTLKIQRTERGDSAVYLCASSKTGNTDTDTQYFGPGTRLTVL.

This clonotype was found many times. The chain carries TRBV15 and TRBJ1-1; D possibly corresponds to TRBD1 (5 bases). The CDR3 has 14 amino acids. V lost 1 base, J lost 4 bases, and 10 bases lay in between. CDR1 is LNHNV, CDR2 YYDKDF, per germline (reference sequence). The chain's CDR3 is CATSRGGASTEAFF. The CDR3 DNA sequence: TGTGCCACCAGCAGAGGAGGGGCTTCCACTGAAGCTTTCTTT.

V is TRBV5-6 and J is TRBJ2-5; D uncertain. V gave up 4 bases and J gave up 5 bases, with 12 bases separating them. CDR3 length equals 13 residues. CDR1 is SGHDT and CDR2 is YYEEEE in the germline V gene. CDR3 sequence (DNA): TGTGCCAGCAGCATCCACATGGAGGAGACCCAGTACTTC. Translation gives CASSIHMEETQYF.

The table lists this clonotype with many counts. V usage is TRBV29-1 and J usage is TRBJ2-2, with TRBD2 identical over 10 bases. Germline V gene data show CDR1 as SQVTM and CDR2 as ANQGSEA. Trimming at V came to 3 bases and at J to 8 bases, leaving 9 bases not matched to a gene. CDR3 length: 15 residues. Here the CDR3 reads CSVDLASGGVGELFF. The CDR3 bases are TGCAGCGTTGATTTGGCTAGCGGGGGTGTAGGGGAGCTGTTTTTT.

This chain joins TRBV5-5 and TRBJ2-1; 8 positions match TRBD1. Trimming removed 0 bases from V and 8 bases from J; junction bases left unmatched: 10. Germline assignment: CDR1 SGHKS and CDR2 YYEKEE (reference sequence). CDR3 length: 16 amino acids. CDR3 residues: CASSLAGTGGFDEQFF. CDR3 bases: TGTGCCAGCAGCTTGGCCGGAACAGGGGGATTCGATGAGCAGTTCTTC.

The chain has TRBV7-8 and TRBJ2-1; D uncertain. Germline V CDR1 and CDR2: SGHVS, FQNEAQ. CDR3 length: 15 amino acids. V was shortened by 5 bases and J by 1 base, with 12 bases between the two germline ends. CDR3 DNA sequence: TGTGCCAGCAGCCCCCAGGCACCTTCCTACAATGAGCAGTTCTTC. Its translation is CASSPQAPSYNEQFF.

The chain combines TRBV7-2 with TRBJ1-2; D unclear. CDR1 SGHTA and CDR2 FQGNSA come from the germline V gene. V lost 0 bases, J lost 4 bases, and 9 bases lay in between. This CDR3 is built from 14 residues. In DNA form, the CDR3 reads TGTGCCAGCAGCTTAGCGAAGGGAAGCTATGGCTACACCTTC. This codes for CASSLAKGSYGYTF.

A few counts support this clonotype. The CDR3 loop reads CASRLRDRNRYTF. The CDR3 nucleotides are TGTGCCAGCAGGCTAAGGGACAGGAACAGGTACACCTTC. The chain couples TRBV12-3 or TRBV12-4 to TRBJ1-2; 8 positions match TRBD1. Trimming removed 6 bases from V and 11 bases from J; junction bases left unmatched: 11. This CDR3 has 13 residues.

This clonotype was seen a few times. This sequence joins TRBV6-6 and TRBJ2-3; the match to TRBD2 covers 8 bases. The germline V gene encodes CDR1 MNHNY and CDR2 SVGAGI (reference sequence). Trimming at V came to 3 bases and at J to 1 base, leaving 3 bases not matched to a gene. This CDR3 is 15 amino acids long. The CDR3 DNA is TGTGCCAGCAGTTATAGCGGGGCACGCACAGATACGCAGTATTTT. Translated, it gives CASSYSGARTDTQYF.

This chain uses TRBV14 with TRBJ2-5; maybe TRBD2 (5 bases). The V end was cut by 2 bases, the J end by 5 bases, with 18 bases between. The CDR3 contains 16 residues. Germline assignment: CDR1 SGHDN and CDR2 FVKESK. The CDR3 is CASSQRSPLAGETQYF. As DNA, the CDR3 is TGTGCCAGCAGCCAACGAAGTCCTCTAGCTGGGGAGACCCAGTACTTC.

The CDR3 DNA is TGCGCCAGCAGCGCCCTACCGTCAGAGGGACAGGGATGGTATGGCTACACCTTC. Encoded protein: CASSALPSEGQGWYGYTF. This chain connects TRBV5-1 to TRBJ1-2, with 9 bases that match TRBD1. The germline CDR1 and CDR2 sequences are SGHRS and YFSETQ. The CDR3 runs to 18 residues. V was clipped by 4 bases and J by 5 bases; unmatched bases: 18.

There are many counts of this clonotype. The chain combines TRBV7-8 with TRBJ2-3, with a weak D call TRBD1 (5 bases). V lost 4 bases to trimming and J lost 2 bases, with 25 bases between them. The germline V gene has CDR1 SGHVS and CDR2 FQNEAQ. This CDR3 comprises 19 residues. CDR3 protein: CASSYSQGLGFRSTDTQYF. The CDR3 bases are TGTGCCAGCAGCTATTCTCAGGGCTTAGGGTTTAGATCCACAGATACGCAGTATTTT.

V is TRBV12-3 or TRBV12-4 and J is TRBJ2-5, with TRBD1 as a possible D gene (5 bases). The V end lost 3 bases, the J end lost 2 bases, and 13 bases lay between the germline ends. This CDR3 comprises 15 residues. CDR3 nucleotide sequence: TGTGCCAGCAGTTTCAGGGTTCCAGGTCAAGAGACCCAGTACTTC. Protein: CASSFRVPGQETQYF.

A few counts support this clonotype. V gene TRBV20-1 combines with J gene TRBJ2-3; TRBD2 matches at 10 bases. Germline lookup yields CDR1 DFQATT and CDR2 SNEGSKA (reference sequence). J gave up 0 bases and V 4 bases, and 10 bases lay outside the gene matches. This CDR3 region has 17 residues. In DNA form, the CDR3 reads TGCAGTGCTATTGAGCCTAGCGGGGGCTTAAGCACAGATACGCAGTATTTT. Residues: CSAIEPSGGLSTDTQYF.

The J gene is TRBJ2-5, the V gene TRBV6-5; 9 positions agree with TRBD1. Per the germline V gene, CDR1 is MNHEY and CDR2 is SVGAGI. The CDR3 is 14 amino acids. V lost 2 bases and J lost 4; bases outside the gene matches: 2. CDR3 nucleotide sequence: TGTGCCAGCAGTTACGGACAGGGGCTAGAGACCCAGTACTTC. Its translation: CASSYGQGLETQYF.

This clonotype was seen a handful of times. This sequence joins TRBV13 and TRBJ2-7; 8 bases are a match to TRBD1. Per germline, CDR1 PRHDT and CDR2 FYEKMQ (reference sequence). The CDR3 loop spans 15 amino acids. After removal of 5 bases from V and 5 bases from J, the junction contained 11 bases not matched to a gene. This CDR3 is CASSHGQGIRDEQYV. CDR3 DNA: TGTGCCAGCAGCCATGGACAGGGAATACGGGACGAGCAGTACGTC.

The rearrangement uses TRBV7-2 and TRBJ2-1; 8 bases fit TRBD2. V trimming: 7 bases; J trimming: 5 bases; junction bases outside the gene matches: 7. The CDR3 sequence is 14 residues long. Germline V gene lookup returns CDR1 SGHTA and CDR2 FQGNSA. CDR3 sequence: CASILGLGNNEQFF. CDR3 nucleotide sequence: TGTGCCAGCATCCTGGGACTAGGGAACAATGAGCAGTTCTTC.

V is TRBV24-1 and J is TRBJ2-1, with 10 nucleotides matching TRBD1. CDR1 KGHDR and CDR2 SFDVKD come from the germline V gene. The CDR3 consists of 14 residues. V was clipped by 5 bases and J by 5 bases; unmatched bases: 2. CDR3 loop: CATSAGQGNNEQFF. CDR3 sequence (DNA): TGTGCCACCAGTGCGGGACAGGGGAACAATGAGCAGTTCTTC.

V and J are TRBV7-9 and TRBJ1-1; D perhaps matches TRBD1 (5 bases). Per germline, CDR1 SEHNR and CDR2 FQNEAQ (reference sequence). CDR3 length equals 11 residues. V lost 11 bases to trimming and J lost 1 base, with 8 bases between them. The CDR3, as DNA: TGTGCCGCCGGGGGGAACACTGAAGCTTTCTTT. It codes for CAAGGNTEAFF.

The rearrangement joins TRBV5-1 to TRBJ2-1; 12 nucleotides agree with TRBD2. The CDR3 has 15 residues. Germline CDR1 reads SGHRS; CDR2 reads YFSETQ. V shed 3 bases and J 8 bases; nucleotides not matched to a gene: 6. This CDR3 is CASSYGLAGRDEQFF. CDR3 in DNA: TGCGCCAGCAGCTACGGACTAGCGGGGCGCGATGAGCAGTTCTTC.

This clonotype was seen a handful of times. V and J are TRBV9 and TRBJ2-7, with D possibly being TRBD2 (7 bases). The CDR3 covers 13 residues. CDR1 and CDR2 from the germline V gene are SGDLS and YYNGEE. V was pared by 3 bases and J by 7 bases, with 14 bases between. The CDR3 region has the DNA TGTGCCAGCAGCGACCTCGGGGGGCCAGAGCAGTACTTC. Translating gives CASSDLGGPEQYF.